What follows are 12 T cell receptor beta chains derived from one specimen sequenced in a study of T cells in Graves' hyperthyroidism and ophthalmopathy. Amplification of TCR beta CDR3 regions was performed using RNA transcripts as template. A first-round RT-PCR of the TCR CDR3 used the HTBI primer set. One entry per CDR3 protein, called by TCRdb with MiXCR from the multiplex PCR reads. This table holds hundreds of thousands of distinct CDR3 sequences, over 15% found once. The specimen sequenced was blood. The receptors come from a young woman with Graves' hyperthyroidism.

This clonotype has ten or more counts. J is TRBJ1-1 and V is TRBV5-1; weak D call: TRBD1 (6 bases). The germline gives CDR1 SGHRS, CDR2 YFSETQ. Trimming shortened V by 4 bases and J by 2 bases, and 12 bases separated the two germline ends. CDR3 size: 14 residues. The CDR3 DNA reads as TGCGCCAGCAGCCCGACAGGACCAAACACTGAAGCTTTCTTT. Translation: CASSPTGPNTEAFF.

This clonotype came up a few times. The chain carries TRBV4-3 and TRBJ1-1; TRBD1 agrees at 8 bases. With 0 bases clipped from V and 1 base from J, the junction kept 7 bases outside the gene matches. Germline assignment: CDR1 LGHNA and CDR2 YSLEER. The CDR3 runs 17 residues. This chain's CDR3 is CASSQDMRDRPNTEAFF. The CDR3 nucleotides are TGCGCCAGCAGCCAAGATATGAGGGACAGGCCGAACACTGAAGCTTTCTTT.

For this clonotype: It may be a read error: a sequence one base away is much more abundant. The chain couples TRBV12-3 or TRBV12-4 to TRBJ1-2; possible D gene TRBD1, 5 bases. This CDR3 contains 14 residues. CDR3: CASSPRRGLYGCTF. In DNA form, the CDR3 reads TGTGCCAGCAGTCCGCGGCGGGGACTATATGGCTGCACCTTC.

This chain links TRBV27 with TRBJ2-3; D unresolved. The CDR3 extends over 12 amino acids. Trimming removed 2 bases from V and 7 bases from J, with 7 bases in between. Germline CDR1 and CDR2: MNHEY and SMNVEV (reference sequence). This CDR3 is CASSLVGYTQYF. CDR3 in DNA: TGTGCCAGCAGTTTAGTCGGGTATACGCAGTATTTT.

At least ten counts were recorded for this clonotype. The chain is built from TRBV3-2 and TRBJ1-1; the listed D gene, TRBD1, was not tested against the DNA. TRBV3-2 is shown as a pseudogene. This CDR3 comprises 14 residues. As DNA, the CDR3 is TGTGCCAGCAGCCAAGAAAGGGGGAACACTGAAGCTTTCTTT. Protein sequence: CASSQERGNTEAFF.

The chain links TRBV4-1 to TRBJ1-2, with D possibly TRBD1 on 5 matching bases. Germline CDR1 reads MGHRA; CDR2 reads YSYEKL. Trimming took off 3 bases at V and 4 bases at J, with 12 bases between the two ends. CDR3 length: 14 amino acids. Written as DNA, the CDR3 is TGCGCCAGCAGCCACACGAGGGGTGGCTATGGCTACACCTTC. It specifies CASSHTRGGYGYTF.

The table lists this clonotype with many counts. This chain joins TRBV28 and TRBJ1-5; perhaps TRBD1 as D (5 bases). CDR1 and CDR2 (germline): MDHEN, SYDVKM. There are 15 residues in the CDR3. V was cut by 2 bases and J by 3 bases, with 11 bases left in between. This CDR3 reads CASSLASGLNQPQHF. The CDR3 region has the DNA TGTGCCAGCAGTTTAGCGTCAGGGCTCAATCAGCCCCAGCATTTT. The variable domain in full, with the rest retrieved from reference TRBV28 and TRBJ1-5, is DVKVTQSSRYLVKRTGEKVFLECVQDMDHENMFWYRQDPGLGLRLIYFSYDVKMKEKGDIPEGYSVSREKKERFSLILESASTNQTSMYLCASSLASGLNQPQHFGDGTRLSIL.

This clonotype was seen ten or more times. The chain combines TRBV24-1 with TRBJ2-3; 8 bases map to TRBD2. The trim removed 1 base at V and 1 base at J, leaving 9 bases unmatched. This CDR3 has 18 amino acids. Germline CDR1 and CDR2: KGHDR and SFDVKD. The CDR3 loop reads CATSDLPARTSRTDTQYF. The CDR3 nucleotides read TGTGCCACCAGTGATTTACCCGCGAGGACTAGCCGCACAGATACGCAGTATTTT.

The rearrangement links TRBV20-1 to TRBJ2-7; 13 positions match TRBD2. V shed 0 bases, J shed 0 bases, and the junction held 8 bases outside the gene matches. Germline loops: CDR1 DFQATT, CDR2 SNEGSKA (reference sequence). The CDR3 extends over 18 amino acids. In DNA form, the CDR3 reads TGCAGTGCTAGAGATGTTACTAGCGGGGGGGCTAACTCCTACGAGCAGTACTTC. Translated: CSARDVTSGGANSYEQYF.

This clonotype came up many times. This chain links TRBV7-9 with TRBJ2-1; 10 bases match TRBD2. Per the germline V gene, CDR1 is SEHNR and CDR2 is FQNEAQ (reference sequence). V dropped 5 bases and J dropped 4; count of bases not matched to a gene: 8. The CDR3 sequence is 16 residues long. DNA of the CDR3: TGTGCCAGCAGCAATCCGGGACTAGCGCGATACAATGAGCAGTTCTTC. It is translated as CASSNPGLARYNEQFF.

The chain combines TRBV18 with TRBJ2-7, with D perhaps matching TRBD1 (5 bases). CDR1 and CDR2 from the germline V gene are KGHSH and LQKENI. The CDR3 extends over 17 amino acids. Trimming took off 2 bases at V and 7 bases at J, with 24 bases between the two ends. The CDR3 loop reads CASSPIPGQGPGVEQYF. The CDR3 DNA reads as TGTGCCAGCTCACCAATTCCCGGCCAGGGCCCCGGTGTGGAGCAGTACTTC.

This clonotype has ten or more counts. V and J are TRBV12-3 or TRBV12-4 and TRBJ1-2, with D possibly matching TRBD1 (6 bases). This CDR3 contains 15 residues. Trimming left V 1 base short and J 6 bases short, with 15 bases between. Here the CDR3 DNA reads TGTGCCAGCAGTTTAGTAGCGGGGGGCCAAAATGGCTACACCTTC. Translated: CASSLVAGGQNGYTF.